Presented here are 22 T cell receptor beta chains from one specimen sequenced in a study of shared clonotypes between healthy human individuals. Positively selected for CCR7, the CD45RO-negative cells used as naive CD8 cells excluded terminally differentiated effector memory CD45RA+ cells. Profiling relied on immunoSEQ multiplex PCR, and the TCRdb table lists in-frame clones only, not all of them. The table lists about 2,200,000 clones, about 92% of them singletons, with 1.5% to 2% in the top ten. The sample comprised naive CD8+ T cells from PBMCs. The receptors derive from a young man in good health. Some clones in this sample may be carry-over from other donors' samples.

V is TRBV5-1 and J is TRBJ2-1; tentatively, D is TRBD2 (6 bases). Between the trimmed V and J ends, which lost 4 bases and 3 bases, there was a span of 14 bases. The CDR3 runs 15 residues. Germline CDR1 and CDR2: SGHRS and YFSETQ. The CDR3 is CASSPDRGYYNEQFF. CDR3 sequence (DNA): TGCGCCAGCAGCCCGGACCGGGGGTACTACAATGAGCAGTTCTTC.

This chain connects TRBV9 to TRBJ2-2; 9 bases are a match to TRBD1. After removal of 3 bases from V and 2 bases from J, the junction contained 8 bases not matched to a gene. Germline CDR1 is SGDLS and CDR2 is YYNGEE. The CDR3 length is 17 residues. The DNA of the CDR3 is TGTGCCAGCAGCGAAAGGCCGGGACAGGGAAACACCGGGGAGCTGTTTTTT. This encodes CASSERPGQGNTGELFF.

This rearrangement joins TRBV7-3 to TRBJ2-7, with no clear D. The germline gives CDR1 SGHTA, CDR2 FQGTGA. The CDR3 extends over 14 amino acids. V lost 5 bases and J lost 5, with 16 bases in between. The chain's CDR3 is CASSQGLETNEQYF. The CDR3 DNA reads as TGTGCCAGCAGCCAAGGCCTAGAGACAAACGAGCAGTACTTC.

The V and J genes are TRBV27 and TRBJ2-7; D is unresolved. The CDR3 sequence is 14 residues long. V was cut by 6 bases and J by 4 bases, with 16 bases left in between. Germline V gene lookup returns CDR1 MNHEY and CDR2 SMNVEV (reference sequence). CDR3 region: CASRTRERVYEQYF. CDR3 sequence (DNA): TGTGCCAGCAGAACGCGAGAGAGAGTTTACGAGCAGTACTTC.

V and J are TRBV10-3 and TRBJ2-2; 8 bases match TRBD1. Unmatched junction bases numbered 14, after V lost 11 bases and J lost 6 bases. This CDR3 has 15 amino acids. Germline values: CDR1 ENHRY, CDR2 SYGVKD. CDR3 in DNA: TGTGCCTGTGAGGACAGGGATTCATCGCCCGGGGAGCTGTTTTTT. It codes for CACEDRDSSPGELFF.

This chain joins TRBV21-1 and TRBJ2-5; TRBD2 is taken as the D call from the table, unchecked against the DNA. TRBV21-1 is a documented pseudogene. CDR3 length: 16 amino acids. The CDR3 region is CASPKDLGGMQETQYF. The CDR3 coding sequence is TGTGCCAGCCCTAAAGATCTGGGGGGTATGCAAGAGACCCAGTACTTC.

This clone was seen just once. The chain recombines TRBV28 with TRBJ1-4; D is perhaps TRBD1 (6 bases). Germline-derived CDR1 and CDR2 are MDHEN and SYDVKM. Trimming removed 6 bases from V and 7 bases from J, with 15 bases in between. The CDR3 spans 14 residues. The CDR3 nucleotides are TGTGCCAGCAGATTTCAGGGGTTGGGTGAAAAACTGTTTTTT. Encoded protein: CASRFQGLGEKLFF. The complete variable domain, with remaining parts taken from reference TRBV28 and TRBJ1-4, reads DVKVTQSSRYLVKRTGEKVFLECVQDMDHENMFWYRQDPGLGLRLIYFSYDVKMKEKGDIPEGYSVSREKKERFSLILESASTNQTSMYLCASRFQGLGEKLFFGSGTQLSVL.

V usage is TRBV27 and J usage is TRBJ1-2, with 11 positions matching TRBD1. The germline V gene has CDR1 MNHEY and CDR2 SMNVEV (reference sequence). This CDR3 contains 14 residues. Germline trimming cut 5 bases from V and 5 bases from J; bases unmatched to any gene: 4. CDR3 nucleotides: TGTGCCAGCAGTCTCGGACAGGGGGCTTATGGCTACACCTTC. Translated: CASSLGQGAYGYTF.

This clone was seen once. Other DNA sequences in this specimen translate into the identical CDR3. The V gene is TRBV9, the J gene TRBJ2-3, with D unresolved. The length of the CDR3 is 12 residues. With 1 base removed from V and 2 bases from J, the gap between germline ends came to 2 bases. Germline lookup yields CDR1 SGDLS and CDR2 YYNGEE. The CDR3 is CASSVNTDTQYF. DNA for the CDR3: TGTGCCAGCAGCGTAAACACAGATACGCAGTATTTT.

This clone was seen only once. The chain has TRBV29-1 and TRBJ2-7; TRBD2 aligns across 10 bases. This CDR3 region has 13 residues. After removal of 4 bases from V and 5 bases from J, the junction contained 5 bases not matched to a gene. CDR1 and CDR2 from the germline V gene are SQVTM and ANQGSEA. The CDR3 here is CSVAPSGRNEQYF. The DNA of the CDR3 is TGCAGCGTTGCCCCTAGCGGGAGAAACGAGCAGTACTTC.

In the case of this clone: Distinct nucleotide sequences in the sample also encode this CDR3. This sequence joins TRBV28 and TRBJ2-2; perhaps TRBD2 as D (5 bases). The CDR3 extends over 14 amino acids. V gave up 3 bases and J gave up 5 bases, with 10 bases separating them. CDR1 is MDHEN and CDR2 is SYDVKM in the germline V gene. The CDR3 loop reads CASSFGSGTGELFF. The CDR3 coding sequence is TGTGCCAGCAGTTTCGGGTCGGGGACCGGGGAGCTGTTTTTT.

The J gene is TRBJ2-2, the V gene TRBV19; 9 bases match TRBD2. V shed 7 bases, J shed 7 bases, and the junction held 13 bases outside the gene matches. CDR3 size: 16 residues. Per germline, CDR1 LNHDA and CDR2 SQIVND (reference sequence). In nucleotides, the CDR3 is TGTGCCAGTAACCCATGGCGGGAGGGCCTAAGCGGGGAGCTGTTTTTT. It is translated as CASNPWREGLSGELFF.

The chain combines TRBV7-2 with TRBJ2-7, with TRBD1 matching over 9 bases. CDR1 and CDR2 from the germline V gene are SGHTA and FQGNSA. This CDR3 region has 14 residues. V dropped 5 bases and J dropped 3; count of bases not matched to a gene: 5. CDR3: CASSLTDRGYEQYF. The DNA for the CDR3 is TGTGCCAGCAGCCTCACGGACAGGGGCTACGAGCAGTACTTC. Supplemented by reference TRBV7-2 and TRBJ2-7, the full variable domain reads GAGVSQSPSNKVTEKGKDVELRCDPISGHTALYWYRQSLGQGLEFLIYFQGNSAPDKSGLPSDRFSAERTGGSVSTLTIQRTQQEDSAVYLCASSLTDRGYEQYFGPGTRLTVT.

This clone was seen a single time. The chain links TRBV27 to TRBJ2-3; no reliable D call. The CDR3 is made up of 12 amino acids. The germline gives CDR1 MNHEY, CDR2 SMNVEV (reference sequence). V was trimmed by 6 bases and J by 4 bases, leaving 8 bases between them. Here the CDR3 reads CASRQHPDTQYF. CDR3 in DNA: TGTGCCAGCAGACAGCATCCAGATACGCAGTATTTT.

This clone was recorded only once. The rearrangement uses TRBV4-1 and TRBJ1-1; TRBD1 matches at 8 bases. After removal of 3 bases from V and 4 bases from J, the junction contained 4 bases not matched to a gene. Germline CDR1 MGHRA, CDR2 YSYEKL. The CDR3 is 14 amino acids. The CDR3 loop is CASSQGQVGTEAFF. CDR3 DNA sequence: TGCGCCAGCAGCCAGGGACAGGTAGGCACTGAAGCTTTCTTT.

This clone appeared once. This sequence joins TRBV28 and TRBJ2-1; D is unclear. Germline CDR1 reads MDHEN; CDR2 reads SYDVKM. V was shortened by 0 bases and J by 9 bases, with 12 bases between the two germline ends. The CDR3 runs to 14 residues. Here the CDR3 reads CASSLWGKGLEQFF. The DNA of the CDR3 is TGTGCCAGCAGTTTATGGGGGAAAGGGCTTGAGCAGTTCTTC.

CDR3 nucleotide sequence: TGTGCCAGCAGTGATCCCCGGGACAGGTCGGACAATGAGCAGTTCTTC. Translated, it gives CASSDPRDRSDNEQFF. The chain has TRBV6-1 and TRBJ2-1; 8 bases map to TRBD1. Losses at the gene ends were 3 bases for V and 5 bases for J; bases not matched to a gene: 9. CDR3 size: 16 residues. Germline lookup yields CDR1 MNHNS and CDR2 SASEGT.

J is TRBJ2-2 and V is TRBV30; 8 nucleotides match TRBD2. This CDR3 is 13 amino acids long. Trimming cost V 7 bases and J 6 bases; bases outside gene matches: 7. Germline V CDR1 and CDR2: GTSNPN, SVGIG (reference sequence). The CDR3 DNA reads TGTGCCTCCTGGGCAGCGGGAGCCGGGGAGCTGTTTTTT. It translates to CASWAAGAGELFF.

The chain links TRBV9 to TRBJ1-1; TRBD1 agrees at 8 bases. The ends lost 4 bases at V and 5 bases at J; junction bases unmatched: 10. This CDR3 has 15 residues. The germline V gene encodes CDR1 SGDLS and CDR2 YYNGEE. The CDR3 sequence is CASSLDQGARTEAFF. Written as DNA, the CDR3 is TGTGCCAGCAGCCTTGATCAGGGGGCGCGGACTGAAGCTTTCTTT.

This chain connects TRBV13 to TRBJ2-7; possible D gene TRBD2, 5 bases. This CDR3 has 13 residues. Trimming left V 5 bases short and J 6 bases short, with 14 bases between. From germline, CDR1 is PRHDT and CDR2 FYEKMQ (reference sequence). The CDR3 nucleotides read TGTGCCAGCAGCCCACCGACTATAACCGAGCAGTACTTC. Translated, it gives CASSPPTITEQYF. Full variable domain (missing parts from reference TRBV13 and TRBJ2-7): AAGVIQSPRHLIKEKRETATLKCYPIPRHDTVYWYQQGPGQDPQFLISFYEKMQSDKGSIPDRFSAQQFSDYHSELNMSSLELGDSALYFCASSPPTITEQYFGPGTRLTVT.

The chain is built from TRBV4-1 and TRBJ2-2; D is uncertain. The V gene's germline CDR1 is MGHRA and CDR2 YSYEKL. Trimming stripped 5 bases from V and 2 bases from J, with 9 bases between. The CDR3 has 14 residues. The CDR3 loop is CASSERVNTGELFF. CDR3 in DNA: TGCGCCAGCAGCGAACGGGTCAACACCGGGGAGCTGTTTTTT.

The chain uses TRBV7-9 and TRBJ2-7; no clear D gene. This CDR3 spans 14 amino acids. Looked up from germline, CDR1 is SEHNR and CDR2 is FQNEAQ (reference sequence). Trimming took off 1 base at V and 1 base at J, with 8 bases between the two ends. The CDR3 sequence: CASSLVDKSYEQYF. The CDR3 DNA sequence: TGTGCCAGCAGCTTAGTTGACAAGTCCTACGAGCAGTACTTC.